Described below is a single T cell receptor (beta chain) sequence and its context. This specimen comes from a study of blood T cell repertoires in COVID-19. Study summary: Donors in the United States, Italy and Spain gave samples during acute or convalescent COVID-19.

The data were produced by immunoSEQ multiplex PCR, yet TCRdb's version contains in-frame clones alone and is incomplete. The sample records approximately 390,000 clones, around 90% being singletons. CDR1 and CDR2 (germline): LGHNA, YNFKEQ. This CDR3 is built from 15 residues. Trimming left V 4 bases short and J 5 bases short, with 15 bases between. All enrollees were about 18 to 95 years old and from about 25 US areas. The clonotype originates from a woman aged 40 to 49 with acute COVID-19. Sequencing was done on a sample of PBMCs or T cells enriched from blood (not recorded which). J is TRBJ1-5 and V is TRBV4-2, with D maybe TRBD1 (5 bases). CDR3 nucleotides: TGTGCCAGCAGCCTTGCGGGGGGAAGGGATCAGCCCCAGCATTTT. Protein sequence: CASSLAGGRDQPQHF.